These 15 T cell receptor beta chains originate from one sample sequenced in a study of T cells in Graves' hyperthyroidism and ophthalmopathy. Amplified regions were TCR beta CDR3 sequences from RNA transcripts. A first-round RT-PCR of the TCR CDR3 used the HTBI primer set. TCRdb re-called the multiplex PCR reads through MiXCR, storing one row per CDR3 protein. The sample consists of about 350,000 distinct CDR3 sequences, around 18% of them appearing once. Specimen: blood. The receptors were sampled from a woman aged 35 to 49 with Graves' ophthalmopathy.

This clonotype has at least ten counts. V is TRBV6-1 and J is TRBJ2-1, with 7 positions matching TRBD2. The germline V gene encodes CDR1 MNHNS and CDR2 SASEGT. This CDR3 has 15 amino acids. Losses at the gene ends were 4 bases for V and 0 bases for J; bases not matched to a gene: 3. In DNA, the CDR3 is TGTGCCAGCAGTGTCTCTAGCGGCTCCTACAATGAGCAGTTCTTC. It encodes CASSVSSGSYNEQFF.

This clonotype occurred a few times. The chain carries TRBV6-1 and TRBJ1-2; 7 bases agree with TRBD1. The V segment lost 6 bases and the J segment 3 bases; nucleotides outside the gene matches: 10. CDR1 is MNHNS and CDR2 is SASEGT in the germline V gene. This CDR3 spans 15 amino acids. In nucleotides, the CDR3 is TGTGCCAGCAGAGTCCAGTTTCAGGGGGACTATGGCTACACCTTC. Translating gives CASRVQFQGDYGYTF.

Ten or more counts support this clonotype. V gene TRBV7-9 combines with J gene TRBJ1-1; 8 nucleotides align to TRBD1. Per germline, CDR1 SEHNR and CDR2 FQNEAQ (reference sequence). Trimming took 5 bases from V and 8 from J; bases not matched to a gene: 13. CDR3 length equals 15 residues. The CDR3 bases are TGTGCCAGCAGCCACCCGGGACAGGCCCTTCTGGAAGCTTTCTTT. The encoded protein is CASSHPGQALLEAFF. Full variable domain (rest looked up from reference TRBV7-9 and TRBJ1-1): DTGVSQNPRHKITKRGQNVTFRCDPISEHNRLYWYRQTLGQGPEFLTYFQNEAQLEKSRLLSDRFSAERPKGSFSTLEIQRTEQGDSAMYLCASSHPGQALLEAFFGQGTRLTVV.

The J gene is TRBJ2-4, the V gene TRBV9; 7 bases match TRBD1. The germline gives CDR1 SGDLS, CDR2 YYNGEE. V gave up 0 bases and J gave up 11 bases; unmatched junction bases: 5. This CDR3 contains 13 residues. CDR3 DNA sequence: TGTGCCAGCAGCGTAGAGTACAGGGGCGTTCAGTACTTC. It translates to CASSVEYRGVQYF.

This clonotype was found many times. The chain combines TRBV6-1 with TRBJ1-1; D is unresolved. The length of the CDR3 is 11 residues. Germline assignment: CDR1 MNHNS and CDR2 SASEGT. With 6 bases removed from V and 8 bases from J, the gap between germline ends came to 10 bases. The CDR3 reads CASRSPGEAFF. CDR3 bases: TGTGCCAGCAGGTCTCCGGGGGAAGCTTTCTTT.

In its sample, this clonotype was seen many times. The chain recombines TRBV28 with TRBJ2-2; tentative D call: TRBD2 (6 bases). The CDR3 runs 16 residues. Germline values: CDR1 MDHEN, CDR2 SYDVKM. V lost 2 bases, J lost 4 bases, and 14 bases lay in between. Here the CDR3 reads CASSLGGLVGTGELFF. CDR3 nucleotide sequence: TGTGCCAGCAGTTTAGGAGGGCTAGTGGGCACCGGGGAGCTGTTTTTT.

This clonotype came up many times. The CDR3 here is CATSSQGRNQPQHF. The CDR3 DNA reads TGTGCCACCAGCAGTCAGGGGCGAAATCAGCCCCAGCATTTT. The chain uses TRBV15 and TRBJ1-5; D is perhaps TRBD1 (6 bases). The germline V and J ends were trimmed by 3 bases and 4 bases, with 10 bases remaining between them. The CDR3 sequence is 14 residues long. Per the germline V gene, CDR1 is LNHNV and CDR2 is YYDKDF (reference sequence). Complete variable domain (other parts from reference TRBV15 and TRBJ1-5): DAMVIQNPRYQVTQFGKPVTLSCSQTLNHNVMYWYQQKSSQAPKLLFHYYDKDFNNEADTPDNFQSRRPNTSFCFLDIRSPGLGDTAMYLCATSSQGRNQPQHFGDGTRLSIL.

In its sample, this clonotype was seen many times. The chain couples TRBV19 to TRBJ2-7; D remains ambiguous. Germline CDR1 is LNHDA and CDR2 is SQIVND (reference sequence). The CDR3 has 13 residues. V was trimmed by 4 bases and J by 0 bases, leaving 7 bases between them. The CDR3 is CASSRDPSYEQYF. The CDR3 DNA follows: TGTGCCAGTAGTAGGGATCCCTCCTACGAGCAGTACTTC.

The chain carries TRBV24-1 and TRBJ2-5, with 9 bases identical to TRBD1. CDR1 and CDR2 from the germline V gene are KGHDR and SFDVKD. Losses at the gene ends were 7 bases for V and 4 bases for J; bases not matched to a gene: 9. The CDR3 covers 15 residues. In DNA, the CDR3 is TGTGCCACCAGCCGGAACAGGGGGCGCGGAGAGACCCAGTACTTC. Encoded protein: CATSRNRGRGETQYF.

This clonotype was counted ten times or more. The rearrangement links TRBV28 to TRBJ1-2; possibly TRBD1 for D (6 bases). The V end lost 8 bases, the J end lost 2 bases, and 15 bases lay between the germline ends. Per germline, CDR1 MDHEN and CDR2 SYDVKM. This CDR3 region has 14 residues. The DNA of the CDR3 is TGTGCCAGCGTAATCAGGGGACGGAACTATGGCTACACCTTC. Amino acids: CASVIRGRNYGYTF.

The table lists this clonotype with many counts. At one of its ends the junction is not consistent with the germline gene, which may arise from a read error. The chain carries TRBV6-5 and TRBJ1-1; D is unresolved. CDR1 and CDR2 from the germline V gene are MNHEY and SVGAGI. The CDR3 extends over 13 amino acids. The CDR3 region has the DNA TGTGCCGGCAGAGTTTCGTTGAACACTGAAGCTTTCTTT. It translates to CAGRVSLNTEAFF.

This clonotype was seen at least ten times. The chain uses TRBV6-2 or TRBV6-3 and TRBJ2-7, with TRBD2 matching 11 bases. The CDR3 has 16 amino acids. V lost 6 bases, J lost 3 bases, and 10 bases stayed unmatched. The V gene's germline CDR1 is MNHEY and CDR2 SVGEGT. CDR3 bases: TGTGCCAGCAGAAAGGGGCTAGCGGGAGGAAACTACGAGCAGTACTTC. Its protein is CASRKGLAGGNYEQYF.

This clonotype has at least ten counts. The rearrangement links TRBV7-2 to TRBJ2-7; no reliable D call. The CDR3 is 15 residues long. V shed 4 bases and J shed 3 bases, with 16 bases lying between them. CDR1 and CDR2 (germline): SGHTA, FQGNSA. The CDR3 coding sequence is TGTGCCAGCAGCTCAGCAGGACGTGGTGGCTACGAGCAGTACTTC. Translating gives CASSSAGRGGYEQYF.

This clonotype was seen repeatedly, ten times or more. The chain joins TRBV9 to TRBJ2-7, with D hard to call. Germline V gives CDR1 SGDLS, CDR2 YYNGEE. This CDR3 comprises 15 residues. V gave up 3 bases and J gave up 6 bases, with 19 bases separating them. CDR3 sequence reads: CASSATDQVLGEQYF. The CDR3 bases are TGTGCCAGCAGCGCAACGGACCAAGTTCTAGGCGAGCAGTACTTC.

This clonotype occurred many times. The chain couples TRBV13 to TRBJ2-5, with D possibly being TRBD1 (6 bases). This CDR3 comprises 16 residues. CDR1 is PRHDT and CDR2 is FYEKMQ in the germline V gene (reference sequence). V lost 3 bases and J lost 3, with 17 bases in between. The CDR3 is CASSFRGWGREETQYF. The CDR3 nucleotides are TGTGCCAGCAGCTTCAGGGGTTGGGGCCGGGAAGAGACCCAGTACTTC.